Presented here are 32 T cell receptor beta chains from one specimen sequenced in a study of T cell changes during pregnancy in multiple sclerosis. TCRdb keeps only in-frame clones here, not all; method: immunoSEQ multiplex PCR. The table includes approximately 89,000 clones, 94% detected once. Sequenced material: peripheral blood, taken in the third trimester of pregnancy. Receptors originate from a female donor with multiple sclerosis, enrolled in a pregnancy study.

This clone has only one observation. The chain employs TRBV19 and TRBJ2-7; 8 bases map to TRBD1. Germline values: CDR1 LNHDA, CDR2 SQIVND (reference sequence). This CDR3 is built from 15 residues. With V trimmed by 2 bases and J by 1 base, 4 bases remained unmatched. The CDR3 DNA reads TGTGCCAGTAGTATACTGCAGGGGGCGTCCTACGAGCAGTACTTC. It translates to CASSILQGASYEQYF.

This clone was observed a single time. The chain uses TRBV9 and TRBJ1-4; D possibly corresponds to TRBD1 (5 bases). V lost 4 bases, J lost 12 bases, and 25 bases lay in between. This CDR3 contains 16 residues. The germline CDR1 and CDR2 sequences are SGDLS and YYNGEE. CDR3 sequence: CASSPREVESLGELFF. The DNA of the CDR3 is TGTGCCAGCAGCCCCCGGGAGGTTGAATCCCTAGGGGAACTGTTTTTT.

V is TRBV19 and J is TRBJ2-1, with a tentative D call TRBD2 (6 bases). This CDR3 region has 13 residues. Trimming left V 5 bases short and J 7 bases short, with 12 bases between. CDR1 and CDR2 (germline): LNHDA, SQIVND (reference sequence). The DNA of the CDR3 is TGTGCCAGTAGTTCAGGAGGGCCGAATGAGCAGTTCTTC. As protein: CASSSGGPNEQFF.

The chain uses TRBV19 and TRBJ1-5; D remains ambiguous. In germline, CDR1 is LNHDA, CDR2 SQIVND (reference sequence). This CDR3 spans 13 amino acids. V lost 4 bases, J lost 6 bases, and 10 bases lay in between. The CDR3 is CASSTVVSQPQHF. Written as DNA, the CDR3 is TGTGCCAGTAGTACGGTGGTAAGTCAGCCCCAGCATTTT.

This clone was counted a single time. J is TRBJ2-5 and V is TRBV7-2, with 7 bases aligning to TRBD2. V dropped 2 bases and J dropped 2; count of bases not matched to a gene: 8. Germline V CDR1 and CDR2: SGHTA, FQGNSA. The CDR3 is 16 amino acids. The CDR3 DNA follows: TGTGCCAGCAGCTTATCAGTCTCGGGAGGACAAGAGACCCAGTACTTC. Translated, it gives CASSLSVSGGQETQYF.

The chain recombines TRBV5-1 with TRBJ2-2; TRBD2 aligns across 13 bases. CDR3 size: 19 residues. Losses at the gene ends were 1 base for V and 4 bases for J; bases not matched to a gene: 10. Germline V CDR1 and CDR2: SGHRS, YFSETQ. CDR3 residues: CASSLTGTSGVRATGELFF. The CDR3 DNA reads TGCGCCAGCAGCTTGACCGGGACTAGCGGGGTTCGTGCCACCGGGGAGCTGTTTTTT.

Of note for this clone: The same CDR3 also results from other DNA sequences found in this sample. CDR3 protein: CASSYSRVGELFF. The CDR3 DNA sequence: TGTGCCAGCAGTTACAGCAGGGTCGGGGAGCTGTTTTTT. The chain employs TRBV6-5 and TRBJ2-2, with a tentative D call TRBD1 (5 bases). From germline, CDR1 is MNHEY and CDR2 SVGAGI. Trimming took off 2 bases at V and 7 bases at J, with 8 bases between the two ends. CDR3 size: 13 residues.

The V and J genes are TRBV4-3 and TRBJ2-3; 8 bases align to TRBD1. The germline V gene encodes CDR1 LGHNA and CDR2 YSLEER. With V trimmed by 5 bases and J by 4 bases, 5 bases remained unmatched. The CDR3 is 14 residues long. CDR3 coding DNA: TGCGCCAGCAGCGCCCGACAGGGGCCAGATACGCAGTATTTT. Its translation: CASSARQGPDTQYF.

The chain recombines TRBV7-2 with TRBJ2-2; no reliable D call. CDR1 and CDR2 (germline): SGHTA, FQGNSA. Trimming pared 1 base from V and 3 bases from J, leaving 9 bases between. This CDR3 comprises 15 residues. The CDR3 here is CASSLVTSDTGELFF. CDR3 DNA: TGTGCCAGCAGCTTAGTTACCTCGGACACCGGGGAGCTGTTTTTT.

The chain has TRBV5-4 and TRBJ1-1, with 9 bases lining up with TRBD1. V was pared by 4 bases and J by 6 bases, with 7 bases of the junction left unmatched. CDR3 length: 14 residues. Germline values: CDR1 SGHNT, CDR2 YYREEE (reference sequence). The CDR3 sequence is CASSTGDREAEAFF. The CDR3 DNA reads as TGTGCCAGCAGCACAGGGGACAGGGAGGCTGAAGCTTTCTTT. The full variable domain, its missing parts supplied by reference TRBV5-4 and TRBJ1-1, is ETGVTQSPTHLIKTRGQQVTLRCSSQSGHNTVSWYQQALGQGPQFIFQYYREEENGRGNFPPRFSGLQFPNYSSELNVNALELDDSALYLCASSTGDREAEAFFGQGTRLTVV.

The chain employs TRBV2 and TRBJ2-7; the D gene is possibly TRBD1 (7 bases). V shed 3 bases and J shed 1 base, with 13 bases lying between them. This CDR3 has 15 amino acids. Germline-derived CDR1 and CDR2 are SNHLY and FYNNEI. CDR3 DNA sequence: TGTGCCAGCAGTGACAGGGGGGTGCTATCCTACGAGCAGTACTTC. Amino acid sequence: CASSDRGVLSYEQYF.

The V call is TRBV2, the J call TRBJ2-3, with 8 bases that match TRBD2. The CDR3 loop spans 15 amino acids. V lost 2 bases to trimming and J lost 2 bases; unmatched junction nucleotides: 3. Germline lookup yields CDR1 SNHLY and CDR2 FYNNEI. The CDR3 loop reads CASSEQGLVTDTQYF. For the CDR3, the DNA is TGTGCCAGCAGTGAACAGGGACTAGTCACAGATACGCAGTATTTT.

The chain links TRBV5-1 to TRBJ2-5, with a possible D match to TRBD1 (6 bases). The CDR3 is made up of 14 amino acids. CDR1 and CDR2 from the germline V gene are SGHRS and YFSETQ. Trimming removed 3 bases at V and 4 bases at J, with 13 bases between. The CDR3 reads CASSSPRGRETQYF. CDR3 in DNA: TGCGCCAGCAGCTCACCCAGGGGCCGAGAGACCCAGTACTTC.

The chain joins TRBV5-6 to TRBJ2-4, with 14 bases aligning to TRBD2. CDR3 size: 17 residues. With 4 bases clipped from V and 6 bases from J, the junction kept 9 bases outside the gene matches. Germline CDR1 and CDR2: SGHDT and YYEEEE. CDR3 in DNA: TGTGCCAGCAGCCTAACGACTAGCGGGAGGGCCCGAAACATTCAGTACTTC. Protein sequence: CASSLTTSGRARNIQYF.

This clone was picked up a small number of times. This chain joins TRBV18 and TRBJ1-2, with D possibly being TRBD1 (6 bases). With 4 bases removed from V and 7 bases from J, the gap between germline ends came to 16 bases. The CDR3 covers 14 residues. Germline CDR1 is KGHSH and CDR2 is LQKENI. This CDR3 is CASSLDTGRGGYTF. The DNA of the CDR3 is TGTGCCAGCTCACTCGATACAGGGCGCGGTGGCTACACCTTC.

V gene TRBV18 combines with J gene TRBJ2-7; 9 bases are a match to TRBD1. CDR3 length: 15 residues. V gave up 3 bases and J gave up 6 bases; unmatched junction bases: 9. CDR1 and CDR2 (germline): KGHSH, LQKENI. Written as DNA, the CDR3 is TGTGCCAGCTCACCGACGGACAGGGGATACGGCGAGCAGTACTTC. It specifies CASSPTDRGYGEQYF.

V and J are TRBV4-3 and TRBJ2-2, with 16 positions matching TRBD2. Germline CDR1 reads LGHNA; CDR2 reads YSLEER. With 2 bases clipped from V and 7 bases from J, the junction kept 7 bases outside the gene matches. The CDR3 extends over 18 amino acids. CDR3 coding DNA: TGCGCCAGCAGCCAAAAGGGACTAGCGGGAGGGGGACGCGGGGAGCTGTTTTTT. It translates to CASSQKGLAGGGRGELFF.

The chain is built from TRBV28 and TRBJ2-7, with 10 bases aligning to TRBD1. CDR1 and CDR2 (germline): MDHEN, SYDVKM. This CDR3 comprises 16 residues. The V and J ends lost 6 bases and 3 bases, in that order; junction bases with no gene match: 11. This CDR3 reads CASSLKTGGINYEQYF. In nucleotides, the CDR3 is TGTGCCAGCAGCTTAAAGACAGGGGGCATCAACTACGAGCAGTACTTC.

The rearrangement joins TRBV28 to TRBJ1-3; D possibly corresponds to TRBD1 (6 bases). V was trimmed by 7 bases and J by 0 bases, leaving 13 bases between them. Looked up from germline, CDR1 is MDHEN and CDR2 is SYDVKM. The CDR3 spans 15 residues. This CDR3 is CASNLRGRSGNTIYF. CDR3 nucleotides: TGTGCCAGCAACCTGCGGGGGCGCTCTGGAAACACCATATATTTT. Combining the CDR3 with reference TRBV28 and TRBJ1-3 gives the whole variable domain DVKVTQSSRYLVKRTGEKVFLECVQDMDHENMFWYRQDPGLGLRLIYFSYDVKMKEKGDIPEGYSVSREKKERFSLILESASTNQTSMYLCASNLRGRSGNTIYFGEGSWLTVV.

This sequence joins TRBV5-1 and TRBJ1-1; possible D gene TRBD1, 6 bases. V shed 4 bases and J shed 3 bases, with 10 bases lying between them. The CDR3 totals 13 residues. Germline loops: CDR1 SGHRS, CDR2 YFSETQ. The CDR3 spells CASSLKGDTEAFF. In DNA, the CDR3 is TGCGCCAGCAGCCTTAAGGGGGACACTGAAGCTTTCTTT.

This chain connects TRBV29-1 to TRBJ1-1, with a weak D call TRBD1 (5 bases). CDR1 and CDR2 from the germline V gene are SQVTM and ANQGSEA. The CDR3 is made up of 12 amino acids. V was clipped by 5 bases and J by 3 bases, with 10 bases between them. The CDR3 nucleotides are TGCAGCGTTCAGGGCATCTACACTGAAGCTTTCTTT. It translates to CSVQGIYTEAFF.

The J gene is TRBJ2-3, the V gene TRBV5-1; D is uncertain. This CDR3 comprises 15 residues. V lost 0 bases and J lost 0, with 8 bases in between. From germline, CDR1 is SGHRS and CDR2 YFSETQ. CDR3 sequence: CASSLDSSSTDTQYF. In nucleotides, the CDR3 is TGCGCCAGCAGCTTGGATAGCAGCAGCACAGATACGCAGTATTTT.

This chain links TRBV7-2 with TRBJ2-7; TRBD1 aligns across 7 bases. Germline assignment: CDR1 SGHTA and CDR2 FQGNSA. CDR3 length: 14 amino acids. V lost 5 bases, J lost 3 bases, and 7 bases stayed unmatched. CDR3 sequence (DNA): TGTGCCAGCAGCCCGCGACAGGGCGACTACGAGCAGTACTTC. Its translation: CASSPRQGDYEQYF.

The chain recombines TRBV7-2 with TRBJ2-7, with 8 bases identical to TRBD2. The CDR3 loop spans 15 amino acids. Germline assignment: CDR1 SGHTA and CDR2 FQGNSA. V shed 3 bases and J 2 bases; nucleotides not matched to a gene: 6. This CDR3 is CASSFYGRGTYEQYF. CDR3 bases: TGTGCCAGCAGCTTCTACGGGAGGGGAACCTACGAGCAGTACTTC.

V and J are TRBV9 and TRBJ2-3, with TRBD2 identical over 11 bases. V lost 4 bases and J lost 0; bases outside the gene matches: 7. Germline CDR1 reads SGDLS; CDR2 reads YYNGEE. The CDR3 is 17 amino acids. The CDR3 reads CASSPGTSGTSTDTQYF. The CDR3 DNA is TGTGCCAGCAGCCCAGGGACTAGCGGCACTAGCACAGATACGCAGTATTTT.

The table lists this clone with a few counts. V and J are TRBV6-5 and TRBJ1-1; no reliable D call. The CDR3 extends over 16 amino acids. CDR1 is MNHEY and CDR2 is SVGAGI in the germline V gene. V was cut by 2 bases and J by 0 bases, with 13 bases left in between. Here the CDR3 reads CASSYRGRGMNTEAFF. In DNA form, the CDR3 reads TGTGCCAGCAGTTACCGGGGTCGGGGAATGAACACTGAAGCTTTCTTT.

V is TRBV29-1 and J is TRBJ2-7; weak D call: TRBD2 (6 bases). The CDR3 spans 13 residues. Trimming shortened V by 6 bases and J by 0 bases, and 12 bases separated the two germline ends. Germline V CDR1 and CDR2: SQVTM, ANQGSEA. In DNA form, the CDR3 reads TGCAGCGTGGGGGGACTCCACTCCTACGAGCAGTACTTC. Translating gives CSVGGLHSYEQYF.

The CDR3: CASSRSGRSYNEQFF. The CDR3, as DNA: TGTGCCAGCTCACGTAGCGGGAGGTCTTACAATGAGCAGTTCTTC. This chain uses TRBV18 with TRBJ2-1; the match to TRBD2 covers 10 bases. With V trimmed by 4 bases and J by 4 bases, 4 bases remained unmatched. The CDR3 totals 15 residues. Germline V lookup: CDR1 KGHSH, CDR2 LQKENI. Supplemented by reference TRBV18 and TRBJ2-1, the full variable domain reads NAGVMQNPRHLVRRRGQEARLRCSPMKGHSHVYWYRQLPEEGLKFMVYLQKENIIDESGMPKERFSAEFPKEGPSILRIQQVVRGDSAAYFCASSRSGRSYNEQFFGPGTRLTVL.

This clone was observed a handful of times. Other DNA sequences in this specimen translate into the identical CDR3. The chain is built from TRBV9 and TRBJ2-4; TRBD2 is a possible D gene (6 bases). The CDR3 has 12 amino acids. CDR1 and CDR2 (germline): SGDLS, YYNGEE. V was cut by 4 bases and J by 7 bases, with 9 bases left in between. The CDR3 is CASSPGGNIQYF. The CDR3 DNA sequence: TGTGCCAGCAGCCCTGGGGGGAACATTCAGTACTTC.

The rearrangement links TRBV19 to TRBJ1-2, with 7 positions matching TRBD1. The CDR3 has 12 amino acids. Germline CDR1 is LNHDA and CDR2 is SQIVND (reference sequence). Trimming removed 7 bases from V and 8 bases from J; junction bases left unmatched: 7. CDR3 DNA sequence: TGTGCCAGTACCACAGACAGGGTAGGCTACACCTTC. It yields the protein CASTTDRVGYTF.

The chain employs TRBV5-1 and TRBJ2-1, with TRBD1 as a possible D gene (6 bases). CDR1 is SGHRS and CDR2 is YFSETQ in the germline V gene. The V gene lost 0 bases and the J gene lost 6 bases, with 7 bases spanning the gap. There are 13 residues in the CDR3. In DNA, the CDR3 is TGCGCCAGCAGCTTGGGACAGGTCAATGAGCAGTTCTTC. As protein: CASSLGQVNEQFF.

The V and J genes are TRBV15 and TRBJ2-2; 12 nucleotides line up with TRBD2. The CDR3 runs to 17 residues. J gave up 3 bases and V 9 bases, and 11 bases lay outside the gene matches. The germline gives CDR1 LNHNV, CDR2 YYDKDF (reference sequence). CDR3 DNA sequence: TGTGCCACATCTAGCGGGAGGGCCTGGAGGGACACCGGGGAGCTGTTTTTT. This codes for CATSSGRAWRDTGELFF.